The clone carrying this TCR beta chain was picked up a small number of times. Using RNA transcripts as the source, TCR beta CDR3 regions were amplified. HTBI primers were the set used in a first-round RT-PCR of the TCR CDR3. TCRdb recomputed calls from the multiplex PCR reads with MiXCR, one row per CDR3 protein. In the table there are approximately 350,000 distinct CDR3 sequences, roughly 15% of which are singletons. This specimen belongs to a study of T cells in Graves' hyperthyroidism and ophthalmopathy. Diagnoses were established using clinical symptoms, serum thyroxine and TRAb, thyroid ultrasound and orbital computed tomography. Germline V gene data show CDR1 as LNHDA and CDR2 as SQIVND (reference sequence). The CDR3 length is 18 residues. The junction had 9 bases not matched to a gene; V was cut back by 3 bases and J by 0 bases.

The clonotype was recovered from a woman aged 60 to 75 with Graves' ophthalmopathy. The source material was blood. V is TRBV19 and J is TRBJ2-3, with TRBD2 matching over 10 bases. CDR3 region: CASSITSGTQTSTDTQYF. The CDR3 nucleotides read TGTGCCAGTAGTATTACTAGCGGGACTCAGACTAGCACAGATACGCAGTATTTT.